This T cell receptor (beta chain) derives from a study of cytomegalovirus exposure and HLA in healthy donors. Whole-study context: Of a few hundred genotyped donors, about 80% clustered with self-reported Caucasian donors.

The PCR had 60 Vbeta and 13 Jbeta primers. TCRdb's copy holds only in-frame clones and misses some; the assay was immunoSEQ multiplex PCR. The sample includes 120,000 to 150,000 clones, about 86% of them seen just once. CDR3 size: 13 residues. Germline V gene data show CDR1 as MNHEY and CDR2 as SMNVEV (reference sequence). The germline V and J ends were trimmed by 6 bases and 7 bases, with 15 bases remaining between them. Worth noting for this clone: Its antigen is unknown.

Whole-study findings and limits: Excluded: some indistinguishable V segments such as TRBV6-2 and TRBV6-3. An analysis was carried out at a later point. It showed that HLA-associated TCR beta chains were more clonally expanded than equally common non-associated chains.

This TCR was sampled from a man aged 40-55 years in good health and CMV-seropositive. Sequencing used PBMCs. The chain employs TRBV27 and TRBJ1-2; perhaps TRBD1 as D (5 bases). The CDR3 is CASSEIGGGGYTF. The CDR3 DNA is TGTGCCAGCAGCGAAATTGGCGGGGGTGGCTACACCTTC.